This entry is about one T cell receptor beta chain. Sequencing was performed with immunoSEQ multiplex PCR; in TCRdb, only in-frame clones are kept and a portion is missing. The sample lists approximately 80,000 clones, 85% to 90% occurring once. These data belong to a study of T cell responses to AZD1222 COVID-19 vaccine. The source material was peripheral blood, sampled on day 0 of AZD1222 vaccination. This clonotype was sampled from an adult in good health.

The CDR3 reads CASSFGNPNTEAFF. The CDR3 nucleotides read TGTGCCAGTAGTTTCGGAAACCCGAACACTGAAGCTTTCTTT. This chain links TRBV19 with TRBJ1-1; D not resolved. V lost 5 bases and J lost 1, with 11 bases in between. CDR3 length: 14 residues. CDR1 is LNHDA and CDR2 is SQIVND in the germline V gene (reference sequence).